The 30 T cell receptor beta chains in this list originate from one sample, sequenced in a study of early T cells in non-severe SARS-CoV-2 infection. One entry per CDR3 protein, called by TCRdb with MiXCR from the 5' RACE reads. The profile shows some 27,000 distinct CDR3 sequences, roughly 5.1% of them singletons. The source material was whole blood. The receptors originated from an adult who was a healthcare worker with PCR-confirmed SARS-CoV-2 infection or an uninfected control (not recorded which).

This clonotype was seen ten or more times. CDR3 residues: CASSFENEQFF. CDR3 nucleotides: TGTGCCAGCAGTTTTGAAAATGAGCAGTTCTTC. The chain uses TRBV12-3 or TRBV12-4 and TRBJ2-1; D gene ambiguous. V dropped 3 bases and J dropped 7 bases, with 4 bases sitting between them. The CDR3 sequence is 11 residues long.

This clonotype was counted at least ten times. This chain links TRBV5-6 with TRBJ2-3; TRBD2 aligns across 11 bases. The germline gives CDR1 SGHDT, CDR2 YYEEEE. Losses at the gene ends were 3 bases for V and 1 base for J; bases not matched to a gene: 1. This CDR3 spans 15 amino acids. The DNA for the CDR3 is TGTGCCAGCAGCTCGGGACTAGCGGGCACAGATACGCAGTATTTT. It yields the protein CASSSGLAGTDTQYF.

This clonotype was observed many times. The J gene is TRBJ2-3, the V gene TRBV7-9, with D unclear. The CDR3 runs 15 residues. The germline V gene has CDR1 SEHNR and CDR2 FQNEAQ (reference sequence). The V and J ends lost 4 bases and 4 bases respectively, with 15 bases between them. This CDR3 reads CASSSMAGGADTQYF. In nucleotides, the CDR3 is TGTGCCAGCAGCTCCATGGCTGGTGGAGCAGATACGCAGTATTTT.

This clonotype was counted between two and nine times. This chain uses TRBV6-6 with TRBJ1-1, with unresolved D. The CDR3 length is 14 residues. Trimming removed 2 bases from V and 4 bases from J, with 11 bases in between. Per the germline V gene, CDR1 is MNHNY and CDR2 is SVGAGI (reference sequence). CDR3 sequence reads: CASSYLGKGTEAFF. DNA for the CDR3: TGTGCCAGCAGTTACCTGGGGAAAGGCACTGAAGCTTTCTTT.

This clonotype has a count of ten or more. The chain links TRBV20-1 to TRBJ2-4; D gene unclear. The CDR3 has 11 residues. Germline V CDR1 and CDR2: DFQATT, SNEGSKA (reference sequence). This CDR3 is CTPLMGNIQYF. The CDR3 DNA sequence: TGCACCCCCCTTATGGGGAACATTCAGTACTTC.

This clonotype occurred a few times. The chain uses TRBV10-2 and TRBJ2-1, with D possibly matching TRBD2 (6 bases). The CDR3 loop spans 16 amino acids. Germline V gene data show CDR1 as WSHSY and CDR2 as SAAADI. Trimming removed 2 bases from V and 2 bases from J, with 13 bases in between. CDR3 loop: CASSEADYPPYNEQFF. Written as DNA, the CDR3 is TGCGCCAGCAGTGAGGCGGACTACCCTCCCTACAATGAGCAGTTCTTC.

In this sample, this clonotype turned up a few times. This chain uses TRBV7-9 with TRBJ2-5; TRBD1 matches 9 bases. The junction had 8 bases not matched to a gene; V was cut back by 5 bases and J by 1 base. Germline values: CDR1 SEHNR, CDR2 FQNEAQ (reference sequence). The CDR3 contains 16 residues. The CDR3 reads CASSHTGTGTQETQYF. CDR3 bases: TGTGCCAGCAGCCACACCGGGACAGGGACCCAAGAGACCCAGTACTTC.

In its sample, this clonotype was seen many times. This chain uses TRBV28 with TRBJ1-4; 7 nucleotides align to TRBD1. The CDR3 is made up of 15 amino acids. Trimming at V came to 5 bases and at J to 4 bases, leaving 7 bases not matched to a gene. CDR1 and CDR2 (germline): MDHEN, SYDVKM. This chain's CDR3 is CASSLRQGINEKLFF. The CDR3 DNA follows: TGTGCCAGCAGTCTAAGACAGGGAATTAATGAAAAACTGTTTTTT.

By sample fraction, this clonotype is medium-sized. The CDR3 loop is CSARGVLGVGETQYF. The CDR3 coding sequence is TGCAGTGCTAGAGGAGTGTTGGGGGTCGGAGAGACCCAGTACTTC. The V gene is TRBV20-1, the J gene TRBJ2-5, with D perhaps assigned TRBD1 or TRBD2 (5 bases each). From germline, CDR1 is DFQATT and CDR2 SNEGSKA (reference sequence). The V end lost 1 base, the J end lost 4 bases, and 16 bases lay between the germline ends. CDR3 size: 15 residues.

This clonotype has only a few counts. The chain is built from TRBV28 and TRBJ2-7; the match to TRBD1 covers 11 bases. The CDR3 sequence is 15 residues long. Per germline, CDR1 MDHEN and CDR2 SYDVKM. V shed 6 bases and J 4 bases; nucleotides not matched to a gene: 8. The CDR3 spells CASRRSGTGGYEQYF. CDR3 coding DNA: TGTGCCAGCAGACGCTCCGGGACAGGGGGGTACGAGCAGTACTTC. The complete variable domain, with remaining parts taken from reference TRBV28 and TRBJ2-7, reads DVKVTQSSRYLVKRTGEKVFLECVQDMDHENMFWYRQDPGLGLRLIYFSYDVKMKEKGDIPEGYSVSREKKERFSLILESASTNQTSMYLCASRRSGTGGYEQYFGPGTRLTVT.

The chain couples TRBV6-5 to TRBJ1-5; D unresolved. The germline CDR1 and CDR2 sequences are MNHEY and SVGAGI. V lost 4 bases and J 7 bases, leaving 17 bases between the germline ends. The CDR3 runs to 15 residues. CDR3 sequence reads: CASSSGRVAGQPQHF. The CDR3 region has the DNA TGTGCCAGCAGTTCCGGACGTGTCGCTGGACAGCCCCAGCATTTT.

This clonotype was seen ten or more times. The rearrangement links TRBV7-9 to TRBJ1-6, with D possibly TRBD1 on 6 matching bases. Trimming took 5 bases from V and 5 from J, leaving 16 bases between them. This CDR3 region has 16 residues. Germline V gene data show CDR1 as SEHNR and CDR2 as FQNEAQ (reference sequence). CDR3 loop: CASSRDRTENNSPLHF. The CDR3 region has the DNA TGTGCCAGCAGCCGGGATCGGACAGAAAATAATTCACCCCTCCACTTT.

This clonotype was detected ten times or more. The rearrangement joins TRBV7-2 to TRBJ2-4; D may be TRBD1 (6 bases). In germline, CDR1 is SGHTA, CDR2 FQGNSA. V lost 0 bases, J lost 9 bases, and 15 bases lay in between. CDR3 length equals 15 residues. CDR3 DNA sequence: TGTGCCAGCAGCTTAGCGCTAGGGGGTGTAGTCATTCAGTACTTC. Translated, it gives CASSLALGGVVIQYF. Full variable domain (missing parts from reference TRBV7-2 and TRBJ2-4): GAGVSQSPSNKVTEKGKDVELRCDPISGHTALYWYRQSLGQGLEFLIYFQGNSAPDKSGLPSDRFSAERTGGSVSTLTIQRTQQEDSAVYLCASSLALGGVVIQYFGAGTRLSVL.

This clonotype came up a few times. The chain uses TRBV12-3 or TRBV12-4 and TRBJ2-1, with a weak D call TRBD2 (6 bases). CDR3 length: 15 residues. Trimming cost V 6 bases and J 7 bases, with 19 bases left between them. The CDR3 is CASSPSLGGSNEQFF. CDR3 bases: TGTGCCAGCAGCCCAAGTCTCGGGGGTTCTAATGAGCAGTTCTTC.

This clonotype was seen ten or more times. This chain connects TRBV20-1 to TRBJ2-2; 8 nucleotides match TRBD1. J gave up 4 bases and V 6 bases, and 10 bases lay outside the gene matches. The germline V gene encodes CDR1 DFQATT and CDR2 SNEGSKA (reference sequence). The length of the CDR3 is 15 residues. The CDR3: CSATPGGAGTGELFF. CDR3 in DNA: TGCAGTGCAACTCCAGGGGGCGCGGGCACCGGGGAGCTGTTTTTT.

This clonotype has at least ten counts. The chain couples TRBV12-3 or TRBV12-4 to TRBJ2-4, with D perhaps TRBD1 or TRBD2 (6 bases each). The CDR3 is 15 residues long. Trimming took off 2 bases at V and 3 bases at J, with 11 bases between the two ends. The CDR3 nucleotides read TGTGCCAGCAGTTTACCGGGGGCGCGCAAAAACATTCAGTACTTC. It is translated as CASSLPGARKNIQYF.

This clonotype was detected many times. The chain recombines TRBV10-3 with TRBJ2-2; 11 bases fit TRBD1. V trimming: 11 bases; J trimming: 8 bases; junction bases outside the gene matches: 7. The CDR3 runs 13 residues. Germline V gene sequence: CDR1 ENHRY, CDR2 SYGVKD. The CDR3 spells CALRTGGSGELFF. CDR3 coding DNA: TGTGCCCTCCGGACAGGGGGCTCGGGGGAGCTGTTTTTT.

This clonotype turned up a few times. This chain links TRBV5-8 with TRBJ1-5, with D unclear. CDR1 SGHTS and CDR2 YDEGEE come from the germline V gene. The CDR3 contains 15 residues. V was trimmed by 2 bases and J by 0 bases, leaving 9 bases between them. The CDR3 bases are TGTGCCAGCAGCTTCGGGCAGTATAGCAATCAGCCCCAGCATTTT. This encodes CASSFGQYSNQPQHF.

There are many counts of this clonotype. The chain recombines TRBV18 with TRBJ1-1; D gene ambiguous. This CDR3 has 15 amino acids. Deletions cut 3 bases from V and 1 base from J, with 12 bases between. Germline V gives CDR1 KGHSH, CDR2 LQKENI. The CDR3 DNA is TGTGCCAGCTCACCCACGGTACAAAAGAACACTGAAGCTTTCTTT. It is translated as CASSPTVQKNTEAFF.

This clonotype was seen many times. J is TRBJ2-7 and V is TRBV20-1; 11 nucleotides match TRBD1. Trimming at V came to 2 bases and at J to 3 bases, leaving 6 bases not matched to a gene. Germline CDR1 DFQATT, CDR2 SNEGSKA (reference sequence). The CDR3 loop spans 15 amino acids. CDR3 sequence (DNA): TGCAGTGCTAGACACGGACAGGGGGCAGACTACGAGCAGTACTTC. This gives the protein CSARHGQGADYEQYF.

Ten or more counts support this clonotype. This sequence joins TRBV10-2 and TRBJ2-4, with D perhaps TRBD1 (6 bases). CDR3 length: 15 amino acids. From germline, CDR1 is WSHSY and CDR2 SAAADI. V shed 6 bases and J shed 0 bases, with 12 bases lying between them. The CDR3 DNA sequence: TGCGCCAGCAGCCCGGGACACCTAGCCAAAAACATTCAGTACTTC. It yields the protein CASSPGHLAKNIQYF.

This clonotype was counted ten times or more. V usage is TRBV5-1 and J usage is TRBJ1-4; the D gene is possibly TRBD1 (6 bases). The V end was cut by 0 bases, the J end by 7 bases, with 16 bases between. In germline, CDR1 is SGHRS, CDR2 YFSETQ. This CDR3 contains 16 residues. The CDR3 nucleotides read TGCGCCAGCAGCTTGGGTTTCGGTCAGGGGCCTGAAAAACTGTTTTTT. Translation gives CASSLGFGQGPEKLFF.

This clonotype was picked up many times. The chain joins TRBV27 to TRBJ2-7; 10 nucleotides line up with TRBD2. The CDR3 length is 15 residues. With 2 bases clipped from V and 4 bases from J, the junction kept 5 bases outside the gene matches. Germline V CDR1 and CDR2: MNHEY, SMNVEV (reference sequence). The CDR3 nucleotides read TGTGCCAGCAGTTTAACGGCTAGCGGGAGTTACGAGCAGTACTTC. Its protein is CASSLTASGSYEQYF.

The sample holds many counts of this clonotype. This chain links TRBV10-3 with TRBJ2-4, with D possibly being TRBD1 or TRBD2 (6 bases each). V was shortened by 8 bases and J by 0 bases, with 14 bases between the two germline ends. Germline V lookup: CDR1 ENHRY, CDR2 SYGVKD. The CDR3 is 15 amino acids. The CDR3 protein is CAIGKGDSAKNIQYF. DNA for the CDR3: TGTGCCATCGGGAAGGGGGACTCAGCCAAAAACATTCAGTACTTC.

This clonotype was seen ten or more times. This chain joins TRBV28 and TRBJ1-2; 7 positions agree with TRBD1. The CDR3 has 14 amino acids. V shed 6 bases and J 0 bases; nucleotides not matched to a gene: 4. Germline-derived CDR1 and CDR2 are MDHEN and SYDVKM. CDR3: CASSFGTANYGYTF. CDR3 sequence (DNA): TGTGCCAGCAGCTTCGGGACAGCTAACTATGGCTACACCTTC.

This clonotype occurred many times. This chain's CDR3 is CASSRTGSKRDSPLHF. DNA of the CDR3: TGTGCCAGCAGCCGAACAGGGAGCAAGAGAGATTCACCCCTCCACTTT. The V call is TRBV3-1, the J call TRBJ1-6; possibly TRBD1 for D (6 bases). The germline V and J ends were trimmed by 4 bases and 8 bases, with 18 bases remaining between them. The CDR3 has 16 residues. Looked up from germline, CDR1 is LGHDT and CDR2 is YNNKEL (reference sequence). Full variable domain (missing parts from reference TRBV3-1 and TRBJ1-6): DTAVSQTPKYLVTQMGNDKSIKCEQNLGHDTMYWYKQDSKKFLKIMFSYNNKELIINETVPNRFSPKSPDKAHLNLHINSLELGDSAVYFCASSRTGSKRDSPLHFGNGTRLTVT.

This clonotype showed up many times. The V gene is TRBV7-3, the J gene TRBJ2-7; the D is unclear. This CDR3 has 13 residues. V shed 5 bases and J shed 4 bases, with 12 bases lying between them. CDR1 is SGHTA, CDR2 FQGTGA, per germline. CDR3 loop: CASSGDTAYEQYF. Here the CDR3 DNA reads TGTGCCAGCAGCGGCGACACAGCTTACGAGCAGTACTTC.

Ten or more counts support this clonotype. The gene calls are TRBV29-1 and TRBJ2-7; 9 bases are shared with TRBD1. With 7 bases clipped from V and 7 bases from J, the junction kept 17 bases outside the gene matches. Germline CDR1 SQVTM, CDR2 ANQGSEA. This CDR3 is built from 15 residues. The CDR3: CSGDRFVTGGGEQYF. Written as DNA, the CDR3 is TGCAGCGGAGACCGTTTCGTTACAGGGGGCGGTGAGCAGTACTTC.

This clonotype showed up many times. The J gene is TRBJ1-1, the V gene TRBV6-1; 10 bases are a match to TRBD1. CDR1 MNHNS and CDR2 SASEGT come from the germline V gene. The CDR3 is 14 residues long. Germline trimming cut 7 bases from V and 1 base from J; bases unmatched to any gene: 3. The CDR3: CASNRQGANTEAFF. The CDR3, as DNA: TGTGCCAGCAACAGACAGGGGGCGAACACTGAAGCTTTCTTT.

This clonotype has at least ten counts. This rearrangement joins TRBV30 to TRBJ2-1; D not certain. The V end lost 3 bases, the J end lost 5 bases, and 8 bases lay between the germline ends. Germline values: CDR1 GTSNPN, CDR2 SVGIG (reference sequence). The CDR3 is made up of 12 amino acids. This CDR3 is CAWSYNNNEQFF. Here the CDR3 DNA reads TGTGCCTGGAGCTATAACAACAATGAGCAGTTCTTC.